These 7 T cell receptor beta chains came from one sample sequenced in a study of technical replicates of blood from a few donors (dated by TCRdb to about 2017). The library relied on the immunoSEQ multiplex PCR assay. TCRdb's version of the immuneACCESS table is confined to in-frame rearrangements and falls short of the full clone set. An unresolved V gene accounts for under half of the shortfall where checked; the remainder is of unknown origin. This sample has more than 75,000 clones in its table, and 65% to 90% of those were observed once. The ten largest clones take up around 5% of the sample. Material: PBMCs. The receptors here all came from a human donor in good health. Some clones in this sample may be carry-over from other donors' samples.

The CDR3 sequence: CSVPGFIDTQYF. The CDR3 DNA sequence: TGCAGCGTCCCGGGATTTATAGATACGCAGTATTTT. This rearrangement joins TRBV29-1 to TRBJ2-3, with a weak D call TRBD2 (5 bases). The CDR3 contains 12 residues. Trimming removed 6 bases at V and 5 bases at J, with 12 bases between. The germline CDR1 and CDR2 sequences are SQVTM and ANQGSEA.

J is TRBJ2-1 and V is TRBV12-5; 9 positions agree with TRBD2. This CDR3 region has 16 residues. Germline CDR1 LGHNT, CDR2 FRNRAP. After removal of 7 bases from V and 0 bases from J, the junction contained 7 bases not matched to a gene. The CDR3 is CASARGGESSYNEQFF. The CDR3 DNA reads TGTGCTAGTGCCCGCGGGGGGGAGAGCTCCTACAATGAGCAGTTCTTC. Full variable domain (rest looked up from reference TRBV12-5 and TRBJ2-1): DARVTQTPRHKVTEMGQEVTMRCQPILGHNTVFWYRQTMMQGLELLAYFRNRAPLDDSGMPKDRFSAEMPDATLATLKIQPSEPRDSAVYFCASARGGESSYNEQFFGPGTRLTVL.

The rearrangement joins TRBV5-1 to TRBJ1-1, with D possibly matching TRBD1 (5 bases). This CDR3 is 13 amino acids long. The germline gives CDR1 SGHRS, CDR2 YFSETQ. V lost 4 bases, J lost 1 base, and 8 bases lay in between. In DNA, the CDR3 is TGCGCCAGCAGCGTACAGGAGAACACTGAAGCTTTCTTT. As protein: CASSVQENTEAFF. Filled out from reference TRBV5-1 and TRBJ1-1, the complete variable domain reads KAGVTQTPRYLIKTRGQQVTLSCSPISGHRSVSWYQQTPGQGLQFLFEYFSETQRNKGNFPGRFSGRQFSNSRSEMNVSTLELGDSALYLCASSVQENTEAFFGQGTRLTVV.

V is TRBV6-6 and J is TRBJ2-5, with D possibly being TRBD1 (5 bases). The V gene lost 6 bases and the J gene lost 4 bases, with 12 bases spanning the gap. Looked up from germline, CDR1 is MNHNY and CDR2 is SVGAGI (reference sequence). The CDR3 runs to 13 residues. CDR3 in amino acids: CASSLAGRETQYF. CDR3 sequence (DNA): TGTGCCAGCAGCCTCGCAGGGCGAGAGACCCAGTACTTC.

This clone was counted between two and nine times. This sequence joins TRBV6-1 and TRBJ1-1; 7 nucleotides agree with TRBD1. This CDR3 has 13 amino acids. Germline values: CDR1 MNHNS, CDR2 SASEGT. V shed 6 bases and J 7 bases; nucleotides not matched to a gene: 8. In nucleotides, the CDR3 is TGTGCCAGCAGCGACAGGGAAGAAGGTGAAGCTTTCTTT. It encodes CASSDREEGEAFF.

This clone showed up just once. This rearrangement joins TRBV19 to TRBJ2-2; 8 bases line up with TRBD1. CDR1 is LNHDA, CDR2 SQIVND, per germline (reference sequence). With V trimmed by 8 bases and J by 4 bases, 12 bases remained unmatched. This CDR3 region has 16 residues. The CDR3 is CASSHFQGAGTGELFF. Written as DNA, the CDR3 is TGTGCCAGTTCCCACTTCCAGGGGGCGGGCACCGGGGAGCTGTTTTTT. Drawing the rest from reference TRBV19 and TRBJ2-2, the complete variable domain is DGGITQSPKYLFRKEGQNVTLSCEQNLNHDAMYWYRQDPGQGLRLIYYSQIVNDFQKGDIAEGYSVSREKKESFPLTVTSAQKNPTAFYLCASSHFQGAGTGELFFGEGSRLTVL.

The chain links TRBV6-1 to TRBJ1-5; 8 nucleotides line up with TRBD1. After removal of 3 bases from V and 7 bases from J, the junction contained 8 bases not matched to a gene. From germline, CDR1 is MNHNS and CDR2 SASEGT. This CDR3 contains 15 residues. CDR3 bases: TGTGCCAGCAGTGACTTGGTGGACAGGGTACAGCCCCAGCATTTT. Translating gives CASSDLVDRVQPQHF.